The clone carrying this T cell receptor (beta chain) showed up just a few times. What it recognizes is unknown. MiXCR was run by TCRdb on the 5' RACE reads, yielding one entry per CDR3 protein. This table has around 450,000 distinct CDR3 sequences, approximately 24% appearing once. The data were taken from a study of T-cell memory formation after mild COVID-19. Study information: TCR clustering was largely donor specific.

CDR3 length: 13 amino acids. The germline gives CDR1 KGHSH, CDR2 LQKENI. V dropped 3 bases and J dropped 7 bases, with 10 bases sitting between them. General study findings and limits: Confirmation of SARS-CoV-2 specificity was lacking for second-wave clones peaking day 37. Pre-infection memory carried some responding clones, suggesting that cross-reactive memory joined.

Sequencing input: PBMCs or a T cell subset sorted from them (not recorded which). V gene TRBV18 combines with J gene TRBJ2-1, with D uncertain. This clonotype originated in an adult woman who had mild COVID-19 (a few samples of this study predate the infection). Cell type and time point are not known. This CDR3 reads CASSPRLGNEQFF. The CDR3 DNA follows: TGTGCCAGCTCACCCCGGTTGGGGAATGAGCAGTTCTTC.